This passage covers 21 T cell receptor beta chains from one sample sequenced in a study of cytomegalovirus exposure and HLA in healthy donors. The PCR used 60 Vbeta and 13 Jbeta primers. The assay was immunoSEQ multiplex PCR, and TCRdb's table has in-frame clones only and misses some. The table lists 130,000 or so clones, roughly 80% of them singletons, with over 3% in the top ten. The specimen sequenced was PBMCs. The receptors here all came from a middle-aged man in good health and CMV-seronegative.

The V and J genes are TRBV2 and TRBJ2-5, with 7 bases matching TRBD2. The DNA end is more similar to TRBJ2-7, so the J call may be wrong. The CDR3 length is 15 residues. Germline V gene sequence: CDR1 SNHLY, CDR2 FYNNEI. As DNA, the CDR3 is TGTGCCAGCAGTGAAGGGTTGGGGGGGACCTACGAGCAGTACTTC. Translating it yields CASSEGLGGTYEQYF.

Only a few counts were recorded for this clone. The CDR3, as DNA: TGTGCCAGCAGTGACCCCTCCGGGACTAGTCCCTACAATGAGCAGTTCTTC. Its translation is CASSDPSGTSPYNEQFF. The rearrangement uses TRBV5-8 and TRBJ2-1, with 8 bases that match TRBD2. Germline V gene lookup returns CDR1 SGHTS and CDR2 YDEGEE. The V segment lost 5 bases and the J segment 2 bases; nucleotides outside the gene matches: 12. This CDR3 comprises 17 residues.

This clone was detected only once. The chain recombines TRBV18 with TRBJ2-2; D is perhaps TRBD2 (5 bases). Germline V gives CDR1 KGHSH, CDR2 LQKENI. CDR3 size: 16 residues. V lost 6 bases, J lost 1 base, and 15 bases lay in between. The chain's CDR3 is CASSYRRQENTGELFF. CDR3 nucleotides: TGTGCCAGCTCCTATCGGAGGCAGGAGAACACCGGGGAGCTGTTTTTT.

V gene TRBV5-1 combines with J gene TRBJ2-1, with 8 bases matching TRBD2. Germline V CDR1 and CDR2: SGHRS, YFSETQ. This CDR3 is 15 amino acids long. V trimming: 0 bases; J trimming: 10 bases; junction bases outside the gene matches: 9. CDR3 sequence: CASSLGGLGVREQFF. In DNA form, the CDR3 reads TGCGCCAGCAGCTTGGGGGGACTAGGAGTTAGGGAGCAGTTCTTC.

The chain employs TRBV6-5 and TRBJ2-7; D might be TRBD2 (5 bases). The V gene's germline CDR1 is MNHEY and CDR2 SVGAGI. The V end was cut by 0 bases, the J end by 1 base, with 13 bases between. The CDR3 totals 16 residues. As DNA, the CDR3 is TGTGCCAGCAGTTACTCGATGGGGTCGGGGTCCTACGAGCAGTACTTC. Protein product: CASSYSMGSGSYEQYF.

The rearrangement links TRBV19 to TRBJ1-6, with TRBD1 matching over 10 bases. Trimming cost V 4 bases and J 9 bases; bases outside gene matches: 6. The CDR3 is 15 amino acids. The germline V gene has CDR1 LNHDA and CDR2 SQIVND (reference sequence). The CDR3 protein is CASSRTGTGASPLHF. CDR3 bases: TGTGCCAGTAGTAGAACCGGGACAGGGGCTTCACCCCTCCACTTT.

The chain has TRBV7-8 and TRBJ2-7; D gene ambiguous. The CDR3 is 14 residues long. V lost 5 bases and J lost 3, with 14 bases in between. The germline V gene encodes CDR1 SGHVS and CDR2 FQNEAQ. The CDR3 nucleotides are TGTGCCAGCAGCACCCCGGAGCACTACTACGAGCAGTACTTC. It translates to CASSTPEHYYEQYF.

The rearrangement joins TRBV2 to TRBJ1-2; D is unclear. Germline CDR1 SNHLY, CDR2 FYNNEI. This CDR3 is 12 amino acids long. V was shortened by 3 bases and J by 2 bases, with 4 bases between the two germline ends. This CDR3 is CASSELNYGYTF. CDR3 nucleotide sequence: TGTGCCAGCAGTGAGCTAAACTATGGCTACACCTTC.

In this sample, this clone turned up a few times. CDR3 in amino acids: CASSLGLYNEKLFF. The CDR3 DNA sequence: TGCGCCAGCAGCTTAGGACTCTATAATGAAAAACTGTTTTTT. The chain uses TRBV5-1 and TRBJ1-4; D is undetermined. CDR1 is SGHRS, CDR2 YFSETQ, per germline. V dropped 2 bases and J dropped 4 bases, with 9 bases sitting between them. There are 14 residues in the CDR3.

The rearrangement uses TRBV2 and TRBJ1-6, with D tentatively TRBD1 (6 bases). Germline values: CDR1 SNHLY, CDR2 FYNNEI. This CDR3 spans 16 amino acids. Trimming pared 6 bases from V and 2 bases from J, leaving 14 bases between. The CDR3 DNA follows: TGTGCCAGCAGCCCTTCCGGGACACCCTATAATTCACCCCTCCACTTT. Amino acid sequence: CASSPSGTPYNSPLHF.

The V gene is TRBV11-2, the J gene TRBJ2-1, with TRBD1 identical over 8 bases. This CDR3 is 15 amino acids long. Per the germline V gene, CDR1 is SGHAT and CDR2 is FQNNGV. With 4 bases clipped from V and 5 bases from J, the junction kept 7 bases outside the gene matches. CDR3 sequence (DNA): TGTGCCAGCAGCTCCGGACAGGGTATGCACAATGAGCAGTTCTTC. This gives the protein CASSSGQGMHNEQFF.

This sequence joins TRBV4-1 and TRBJ1-5, with a weak D call TRBD1 (5 bases). Germline CDR1 is MGHRA and CDR2 is YSYEKL. There are 18 residues in the CDR3. The V end was cut by 3 bases, the J end by 0 bases, with 18 bases between. The CDR3 nucleotides read TGCGCCAGCAGCCAGCGGGACCAGGAGAGTAATAGCAATCAGCCCCAGCATTTT. Translation: CASSQRDQESNSNQPQHF.

The chain combines TRBV5-1 with TRBJ1-2, with unresolved D. This CDR3 region has 14 residues. The ends were cut back, 1 base at V and 5 bases at J, with 12 bases in the middle. Germline lookup yields CDR1 SGHRS and CDR2 YFSETQ. The CDR3, as DNA: TGCGCCAGCAGCTTGTCCGGGAACCCTTATGGCTACACCTTC. Protein product: CASSLSGNPYGYTF.

CDR3 DNA sequence: TGCGCCAGCAGCCAAGTCGCCCTCAGCGGGGGCACAGATACGCAGTATTTT. It yields the protein CASSQVALSGGTDTQYF. The V call is TRBV4-1, the J call TRBJ2-3; the match to TRBD2 covers 7 bases. Germline CDR1 is MGHRA and CDR2 is YSYEKL. There are 17 residues in the CDR3. J gave up 1 base and V 1 base, and 8 bases lay outside the gene matches.

V gene TRBV5-4 combines with J gene TRBJ2-1; D is unclear. The V end was cut by 4 bases, the J end by 5 bases, with 16 bases between. The germline gives CDR1 SGHNT, CDR2 YYREEE (reference sequence). This CDR3 has 15 residues. The chain's CDR3 is CASSPTAVRHNEQFF. CDR3 in DNA: TGTGCCAGCAGCCCGACGGCAGTGCGGCACAATGAGCAGTTCTTC.

A remark on this clone: One junction end does not reproduce the germline sequence, and a read error may be involved. Different DNA sequences within this sample yield the same CDR3. Here the CDR3 reads CATSRGQTNTEAFF. CDR3 sequence (DNA): TGTGCCACCAGCAGAGGACAGACGAACACTGAGGCTTTCTTT. J is TRBJ1-1 and V is TRBV15, with a weak D call TRBD1 (5 bases). CDR1 is LNHNV and CDR2 is YYDKDF in the germline V gene (reference sequence). The CDR3 consists of 14 residues.

This clone was seen many times. The chain couples TRBV4-1 to TRBJ1-1; a weak D match, TRBD1 (5 bases). Per the germline V gene, CDR1 is MGHRA and CDR2 is YSYEKL. The CDR3 covers 15 residues. V was pared by 4 bases and J by 5 bases, with 17 bases between. The CDR3 bases are TGCGCCAGCAGCCGCAGAGGATGGGAGGGGACTGAAGCTTTCTTT. Its protein product is CASSRRGWEGTEAFF.

The chain uses TRBV11-2 and TRBJ1-2; 9 positions agree with TRBD1. This CDR3 has 14 amino acids. Germline V gene data show CDR1 as SGHAT and CDR2 as FQNNGV. After removal of 5 bases from V and 3 bases from J, the junction contained 4 bases not matched to a gene. CDR3 residues: CASSLGQGHYGYTF. CDR3 bases: TGTGCCAGCAGCCTGGGACAGGGACACTATGGCTACACCTTC.

This clone was seen more than once but under ten times. The chain employs TRBV5-6 and TRBJ2-7, with a weak D call TRBD1 (5 bases). V was trimmed by 5 bases and J by 4 bases, leaving 13 bases between them. This CDR3 has 13 amino acids. The germline CDR1 and CDR2 sequences are SGHDT and YYEEEE. The CDR3 DNA reads as TGTGCCAGCAGTGGTAGGGGTTCGTACGAGCAGTACTTC. Translation gives CASSGRGSYEQYF.

In its sample, this clone was seen a few times. V gene TRBV5-1 combines with J gene TRBJ1-1, with unresolved D. V was clipped by 0 bases and J by 6 bases, with 12 bases between them. Germline CDR1 reads SGHRS; CDR2 reads YFSETQ. The CDR3 length is 14 residues. This CDR3 reads CASSLVAGQPEAFF. CDR3 nucleotide sequence: TGCGCCAGCAGCTTGGTGGCAGGCCAGCCTGAAGCTTTCTTT.

The chain is built from TRBV11-2 and TRBJ2-5; possible D gene TRBD1, 5 bases. Germline loops: CDR1 SGHAT, CDR2 FQNNGV. The ends were cut back, 4 bases at V and 4 bases at J, with 10 bases in the middle. The CDR3 totals 13 residues. In DNA, the CDR3 is TGTGCCAGCAGCTCCTCCAGGGTAGAGACCCAGTACTTC. It encodes CASSSSRVETQYF.